This record covers a single T cell receptor (beta chain). These data are taken from a study of technical replicates of blood from several donors. Germline V gene sequence: CDR1 SGHVS, CDR2 FQNEAQ. CDR3 length: 15 amino acids. The V gene end was trimmed by 2 bases and the J gene end by 8 bases; junction bases not matched to a gene: 6. Using immunoSEQ multiplex PCR, the repertoire was profiled, and TCRdb retains in-frame clones only, with some absent. The sample has 80,000 to 95,000 clones, roughly 94% seen once. The sequencing sample was made of T cells isolated from PBMCs. The chain couples TRBV7-8 to TRBJ1-4, with 9 bases aligning to TRBD1. The clonotype comes from a human donor in good health. The CDR3 DNA reads as TGTGCCAGCAGCTTACTCGGGACAGGGATGGAAAAACTGTTTTTT. It specifies CASSLLGTGMEKLFF.